These 2 T cell receptor beta chains share one sample of origin, sequenced in a study of blood T cell repertoires in COVID-19. Method: immunoSEQ multiplex PCR; TCRdb's copy keeps in-frame clones and lacks some. Of approximately 200,000 clones in the sample, around 88% were seen once. Sequencing used PBMCs or T cells enriched from blood (not recorded which). The receptors stem from a young woman who had been exposed to COVID-19.

The gene calls are TRBV11-3 and TRBJ2-7; 11 bases match TRBD1. The V gene's germline CDR1 is SGHNT and CDR2 YENEEA. V was clipped by 4 bases and J by 7 bases; unmatched bases: 6. This CDR3 comprises 14 residues. This CDR3 reads CASSSPGTGGEQYF. The DNA of the CDR3 is TGTGCCAGCAGCTCTCCCGGGACAGGGGGAGAGCAGTACTTC.

The CDR3 bases are TGTGCCAGCAGTTACTCTTCTAATCTTCAGGGATCCGAGCAGTACTTC. Amino acids: CASSYSSNLQGSEQYF. V is TRBV6-5 and J is TRBJ2-7, with D perhaps TRBD1 (5 bases). Trimming removed 0 bases from V and 6 bases from J, with 18 bases in between. CDR1 and CDR2 from the germline V gene are MNHEY and SVGAGI. The CDR3 has 16 amino acids.